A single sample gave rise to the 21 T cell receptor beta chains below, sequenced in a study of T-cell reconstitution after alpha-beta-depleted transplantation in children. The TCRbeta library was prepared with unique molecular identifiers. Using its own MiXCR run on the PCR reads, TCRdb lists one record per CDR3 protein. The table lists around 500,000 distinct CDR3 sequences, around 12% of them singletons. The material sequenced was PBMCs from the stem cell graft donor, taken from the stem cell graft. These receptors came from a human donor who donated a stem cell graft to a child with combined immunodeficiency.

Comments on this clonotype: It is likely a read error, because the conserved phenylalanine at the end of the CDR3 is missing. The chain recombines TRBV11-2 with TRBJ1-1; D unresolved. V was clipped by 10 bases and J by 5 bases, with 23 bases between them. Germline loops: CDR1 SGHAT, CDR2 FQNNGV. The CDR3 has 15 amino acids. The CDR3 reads CATKPGGRAWTEAFV. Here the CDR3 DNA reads TGTGCCACTAAACCCGGTGGGAGGGCGTGGACTGAAGCTTTCGTT.

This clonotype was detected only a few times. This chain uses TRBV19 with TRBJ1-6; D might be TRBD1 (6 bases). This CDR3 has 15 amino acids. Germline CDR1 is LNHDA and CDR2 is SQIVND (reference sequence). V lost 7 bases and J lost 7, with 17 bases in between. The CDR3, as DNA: TGTGCCAGTACCACAACGGGGGCAGGGAATTCACCCCTCCACTTT. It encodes CASTTTGAGNSPLHF.

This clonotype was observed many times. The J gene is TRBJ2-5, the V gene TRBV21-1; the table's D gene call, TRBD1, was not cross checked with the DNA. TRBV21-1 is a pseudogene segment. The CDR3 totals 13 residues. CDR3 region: CASRTTGGETQYF. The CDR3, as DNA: TGTGCCAGCAGAACGACAGGGGGAGAGACCCAGTACTTC.

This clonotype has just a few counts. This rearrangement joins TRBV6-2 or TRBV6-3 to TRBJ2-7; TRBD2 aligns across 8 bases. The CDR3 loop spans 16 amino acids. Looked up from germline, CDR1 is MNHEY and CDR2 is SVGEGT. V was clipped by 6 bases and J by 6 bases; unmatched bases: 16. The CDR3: CASSHQAGTRSAEQYF. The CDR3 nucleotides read TGTGCCAGCAGCCATCAGGCCGGGACTAGGTCTGCCGAGCAGTACTTC.

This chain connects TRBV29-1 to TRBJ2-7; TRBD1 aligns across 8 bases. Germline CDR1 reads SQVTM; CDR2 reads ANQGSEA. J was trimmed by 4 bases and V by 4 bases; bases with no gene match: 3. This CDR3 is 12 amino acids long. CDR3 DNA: TGCAGCGTTGTTGACAGGGGTTACGAGCAGTACTTC. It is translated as CSVVDRGYEQYF.

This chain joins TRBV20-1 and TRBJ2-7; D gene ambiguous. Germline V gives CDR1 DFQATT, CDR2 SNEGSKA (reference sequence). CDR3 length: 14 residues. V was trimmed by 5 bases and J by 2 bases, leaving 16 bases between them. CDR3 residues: CSAYTHSNPYEQYF. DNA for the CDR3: TGCAGTGCTTACACCCATTCAAATCCCTACGAGCAGTACTTC.

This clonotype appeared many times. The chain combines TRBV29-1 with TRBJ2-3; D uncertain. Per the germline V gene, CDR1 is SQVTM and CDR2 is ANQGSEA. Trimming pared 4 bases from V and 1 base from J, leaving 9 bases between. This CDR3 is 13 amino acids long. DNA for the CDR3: TGCAGCGTTGGAGCTGTCGGCACAGATACGCAGTATTTT. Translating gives CSVGAVGTDTQYF.

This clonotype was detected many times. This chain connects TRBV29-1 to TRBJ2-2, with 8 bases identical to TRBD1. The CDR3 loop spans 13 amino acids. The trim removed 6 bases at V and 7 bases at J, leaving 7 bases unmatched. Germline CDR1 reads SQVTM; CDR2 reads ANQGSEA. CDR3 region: CSVGQGSYGELFF. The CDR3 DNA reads TGCAGCGTAGGACAGGGTTCTTACGGGGAGCTGTTTTTT.

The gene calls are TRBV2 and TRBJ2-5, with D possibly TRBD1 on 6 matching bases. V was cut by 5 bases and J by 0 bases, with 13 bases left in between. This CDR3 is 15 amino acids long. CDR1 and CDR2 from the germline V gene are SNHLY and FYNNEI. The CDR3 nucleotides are TGTGCCAGCAGTCTCGCTACAGGGTACCAAGAGACCCAGTACTTC. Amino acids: CASSLATGYQETQYF.

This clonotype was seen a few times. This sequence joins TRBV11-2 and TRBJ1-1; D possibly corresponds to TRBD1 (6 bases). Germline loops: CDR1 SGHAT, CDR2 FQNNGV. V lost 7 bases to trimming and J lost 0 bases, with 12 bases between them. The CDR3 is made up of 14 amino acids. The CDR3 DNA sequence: TGTGCCAGCACCGCTGGACAGTTGAACACTGAAGCTTTCTTT. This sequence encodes CASTAGQLNTEAFF. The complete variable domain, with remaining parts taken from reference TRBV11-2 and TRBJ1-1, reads EAGVAQSPRYKIIEKRQSVAFWCNPISGHATLYWYQQILGQGPKLLIQFQNNGVVDDSQLPKDRFSAERLKGVDSTLKIQPAKLEDSAVYLCASTAGQLNTEAFFGQGTRLTVV.

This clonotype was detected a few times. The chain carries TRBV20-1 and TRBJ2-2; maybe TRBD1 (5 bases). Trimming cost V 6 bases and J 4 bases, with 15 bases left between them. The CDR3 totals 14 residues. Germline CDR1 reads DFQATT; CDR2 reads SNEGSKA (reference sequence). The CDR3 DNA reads TGCAGTGCGACTCCAGGGTTGAGCACCGGGGAGCTGTTTTTT. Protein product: CSATPGLSTGELFF.

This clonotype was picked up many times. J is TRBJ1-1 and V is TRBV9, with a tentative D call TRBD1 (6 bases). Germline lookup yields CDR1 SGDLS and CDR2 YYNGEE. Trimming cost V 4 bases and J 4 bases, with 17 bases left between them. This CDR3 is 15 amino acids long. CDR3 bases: TGTGCCAGCAGCTTCCACGGGGGGCCGAGCACTGAAGCTTTCTTT. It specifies CASSFHGGPSTEAFF.

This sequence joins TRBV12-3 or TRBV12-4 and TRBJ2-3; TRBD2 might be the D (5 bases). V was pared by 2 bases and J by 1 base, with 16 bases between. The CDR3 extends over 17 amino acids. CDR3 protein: CASSLYPPLERTDTQYF. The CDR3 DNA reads TGTGCCAGCAGTTTATATCCCCCACTAGAGCGCACAGATACGCAGTATTTT.

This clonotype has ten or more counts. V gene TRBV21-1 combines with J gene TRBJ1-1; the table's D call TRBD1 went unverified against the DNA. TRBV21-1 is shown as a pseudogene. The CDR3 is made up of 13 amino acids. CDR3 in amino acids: CASREQGDTEAFF. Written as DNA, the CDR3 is TGTGCCAGCCGGGAACAGGGGGACACTGAAGCTTTCTTT.

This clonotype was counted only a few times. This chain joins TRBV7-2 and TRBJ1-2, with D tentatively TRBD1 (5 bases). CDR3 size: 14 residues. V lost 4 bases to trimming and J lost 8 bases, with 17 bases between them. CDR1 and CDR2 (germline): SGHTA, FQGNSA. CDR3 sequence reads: CASSSGGGYYGYTF. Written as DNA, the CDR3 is TGTGCCAGCAGCTCAGGCGGGGGGTATTACGGCTACACCTTC. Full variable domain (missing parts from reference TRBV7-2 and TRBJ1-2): GAGVSQSPSNKVTEKGKDVELRCDPISGHTALYWYRQSLGQGLEFLIYFQGNSAPDKSGLPSDRFSAERTGGSVSTLTIQRTQQEDSAVYLCASSSGGGYYGYTFGSGTRLTVV.

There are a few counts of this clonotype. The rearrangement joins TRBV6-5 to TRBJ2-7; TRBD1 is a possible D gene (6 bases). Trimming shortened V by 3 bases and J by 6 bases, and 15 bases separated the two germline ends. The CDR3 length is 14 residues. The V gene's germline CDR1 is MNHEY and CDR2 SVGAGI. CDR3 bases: TGTGCCAGCAGTTATCAGGGGTTTCGACGCGAGCAGTACTTC. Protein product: CASSYQGFRREQYF.

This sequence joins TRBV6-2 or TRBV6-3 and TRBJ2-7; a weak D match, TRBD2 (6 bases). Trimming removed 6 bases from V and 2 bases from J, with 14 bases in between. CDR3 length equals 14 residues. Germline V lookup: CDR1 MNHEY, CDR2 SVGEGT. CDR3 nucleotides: TGTGCCAGCAGACAGGACTATTACCCCTACGAGCAGTACTTC. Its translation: CASRQDYYPYEQYF.

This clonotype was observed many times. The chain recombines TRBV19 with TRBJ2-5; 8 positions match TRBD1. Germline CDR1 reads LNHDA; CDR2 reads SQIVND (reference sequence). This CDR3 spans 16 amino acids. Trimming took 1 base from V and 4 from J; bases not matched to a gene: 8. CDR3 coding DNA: TGTGCCAGTAGTATAGCTGGCGTCAGGGGGCTAGAGACCCAGTACTTC. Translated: CASSIAGVRGLETQYF.

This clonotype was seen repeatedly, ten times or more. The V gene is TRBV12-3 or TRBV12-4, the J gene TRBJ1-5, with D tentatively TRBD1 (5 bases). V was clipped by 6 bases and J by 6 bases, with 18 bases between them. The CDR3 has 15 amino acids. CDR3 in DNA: TGTGCCAGCAGCCTCGGGACCGAACGGGGTCAGCCCCAGCATTTT. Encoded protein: CASSLGTERGQPQHF.

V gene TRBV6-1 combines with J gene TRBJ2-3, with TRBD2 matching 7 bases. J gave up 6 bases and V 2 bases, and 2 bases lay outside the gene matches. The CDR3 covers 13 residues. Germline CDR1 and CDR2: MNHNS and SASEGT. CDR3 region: CASSEMGGDTQYF. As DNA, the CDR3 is TGTGCCAGCAGTGAAATGGGGGGGGATACGCAGTATTTT.

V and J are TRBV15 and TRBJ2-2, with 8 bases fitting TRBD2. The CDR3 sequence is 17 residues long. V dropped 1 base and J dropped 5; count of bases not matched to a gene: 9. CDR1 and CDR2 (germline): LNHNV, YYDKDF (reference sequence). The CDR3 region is CATSRGPGLELTGELFF. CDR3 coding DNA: TGTGCCACCAGCAGAGGACCGGGACTAGAGCTTACCGGGGAGCTGTTTTTT.